This TCR beta chain was documented in a study of blood T cells in healthy people across ages. Study-level results: There was no known CMV status for donors, so expanded clonotype changes were possibly confounded. Percentage of naive T cells showed a strong correlation with TCR beta diversity.

Combining a sample-barcoded 5' primer with a J-beta primer mix, a second PCR ran for roughly 6 to 12 cycles. Researchers report that each sample yielded at least 2.5 million CDR3-containing paired-end reads. MiXCR was run by TCRdb on the 5' RACE reads, yielding one entry per CDR3 protein. The table lists more than 1,400,000 distinct CDR3 sequences, approximately 38% of them singletons, with less than 8% in the top ten. Sample donors were healthy Caucasian individuals that came from Russia, aged roughly 6 to 100. The table lists this clonotype with a few counts. What it binds is not known. The CDR3 is 17 residues long. CDR1 is DFQATT and CDR2 is SNEGSKA in the germline V gene (reference sequence).

The TCR was taken from a woman aged 18-29 years in good health. The chain is built from TRBV20-1 and TRBJ2-5; no clear D. The specimen sequenced was blood. The CDR3 protein is CSQGMATIAVKQETQYF. The CDR3 region has the DNA TGCAGCCAAGGAATGGCGACGATTGCAGTAAAGCAAGAGACCCAGTACTTC.